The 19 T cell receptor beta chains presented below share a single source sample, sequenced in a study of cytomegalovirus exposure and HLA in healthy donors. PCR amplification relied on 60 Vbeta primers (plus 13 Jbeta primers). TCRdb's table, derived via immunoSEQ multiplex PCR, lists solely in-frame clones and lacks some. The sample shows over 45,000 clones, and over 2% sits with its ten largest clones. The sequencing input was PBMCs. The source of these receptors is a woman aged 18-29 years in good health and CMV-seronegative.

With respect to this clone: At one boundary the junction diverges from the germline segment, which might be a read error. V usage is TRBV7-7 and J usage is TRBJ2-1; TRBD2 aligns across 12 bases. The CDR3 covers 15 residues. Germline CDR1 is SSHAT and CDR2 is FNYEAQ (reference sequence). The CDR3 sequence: CASSQTSGRSNEQFF. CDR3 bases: TGTGCTAGCAGCCAAACTAGCGGGAGGAGCAATGAGCAGTTCTTC.

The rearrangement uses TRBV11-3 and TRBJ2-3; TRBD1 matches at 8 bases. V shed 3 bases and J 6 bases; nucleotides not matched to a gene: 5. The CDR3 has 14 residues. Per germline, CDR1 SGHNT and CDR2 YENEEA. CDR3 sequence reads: CASSFTGGFDTQYF. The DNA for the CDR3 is TGTGCCAGCAGCTTCACAGGGGGATTTGATACGCAGTATTTT.

For the CDR3, the DNA is TGCGCCAGCAGCTTGGCCAGCGGGAGCATCAATGAGCAGTTCTTC. Encoded protein: CASSLASGSINEQFF. The chain carries TRBV5-1 and TRBJ2-1; 8 nucleotides line up with TRBD2. Looked up from germline, CDR1 is SGHRS and CDR2 is YFSETQ. The CDR3 runs to 15 residues. V gave up 0 bases and J gave up 6 bases; unmatched junction bases: 5.

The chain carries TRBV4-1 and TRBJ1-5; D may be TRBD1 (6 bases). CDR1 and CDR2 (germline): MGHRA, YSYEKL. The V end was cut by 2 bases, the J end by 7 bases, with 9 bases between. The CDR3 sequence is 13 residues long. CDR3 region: CASSQNRAQPQHF. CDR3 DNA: TGCGCCAGCAGCCAAAACAGGGCCCAGCCCCAGCATTTT.

The CDR3 nucleotides are TGTGCCAGCAGCTTGCTGGGGATAGGGGCCGGGGAGCTGTTTTTT. Its protein product is CASSLLGIGAGELFF. The chain is built from TRBV7-2 and TRBJ2-2; D is possibly TRBD1 (5 bases). Trimming left V 3 bases short and J 6 bases short, with 14 bases between. The CDR3 has 15 amino acids. CDR1 is SGHTA and CDR2 is FQGNSA in the germline V gene.

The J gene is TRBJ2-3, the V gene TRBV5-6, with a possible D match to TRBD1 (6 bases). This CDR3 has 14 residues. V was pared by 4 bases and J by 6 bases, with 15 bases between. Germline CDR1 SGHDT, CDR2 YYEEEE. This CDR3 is CASSGRRTADTQYF. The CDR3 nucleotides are TGTGCCAGCAGCGGGCGGCGGACAGCCGATACGCAGTATTTT.

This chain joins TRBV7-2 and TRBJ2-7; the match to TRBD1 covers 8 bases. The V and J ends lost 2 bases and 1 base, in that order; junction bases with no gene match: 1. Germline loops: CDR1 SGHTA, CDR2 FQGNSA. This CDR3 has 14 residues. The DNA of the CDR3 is TGTGCCAGCAGCTTACGGGACAGGTCCTACGAGCAGTACTTC. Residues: CASSLRDRSYEQYF.

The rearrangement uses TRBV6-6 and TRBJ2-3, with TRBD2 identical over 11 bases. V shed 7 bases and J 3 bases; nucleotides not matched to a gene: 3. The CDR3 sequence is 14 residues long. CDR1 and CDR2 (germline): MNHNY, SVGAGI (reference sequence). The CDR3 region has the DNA TGTGCCAGCAACCTAGCGGGGGGAACAGATACGCAGTATTTT. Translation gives CASNLAGGTDTQYF.

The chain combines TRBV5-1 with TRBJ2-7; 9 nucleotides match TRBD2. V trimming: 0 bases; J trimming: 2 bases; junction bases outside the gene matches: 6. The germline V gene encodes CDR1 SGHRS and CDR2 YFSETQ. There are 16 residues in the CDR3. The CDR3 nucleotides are TGCGCCAGCAGCTTGGGAGCGGGAGGCTTCGCCTACGAGCAGTACTTC. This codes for CASSLGAGGFAYEQYF. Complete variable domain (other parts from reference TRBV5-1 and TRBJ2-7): KAGVTQTPRYLIKTRGQQVTLSCSPISGHRSVSWYQQTPGQGLQFLFEYFSETQRNKGNFPGRFSGRQFSNSRSEMNVSTLELGDSALYLCASSLGAGGFAYEQYFGPGTRLTVT.

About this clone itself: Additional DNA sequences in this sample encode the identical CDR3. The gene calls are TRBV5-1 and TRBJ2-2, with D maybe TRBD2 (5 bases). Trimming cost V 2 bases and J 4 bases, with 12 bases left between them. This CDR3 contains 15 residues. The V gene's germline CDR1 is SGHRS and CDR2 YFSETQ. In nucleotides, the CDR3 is TGCGCCAGCAGCTTACAAATAGAGGGCACCGGGGAGCTGTTTTTT. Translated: CASSLQIEGTGELFF.

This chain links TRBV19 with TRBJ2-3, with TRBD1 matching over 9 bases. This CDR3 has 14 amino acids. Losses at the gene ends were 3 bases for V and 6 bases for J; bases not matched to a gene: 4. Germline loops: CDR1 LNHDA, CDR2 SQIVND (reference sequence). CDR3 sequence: CASSMTGGQDTQYF. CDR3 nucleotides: TGTGCCAGTAGTATGACAGGGGGGCAGGATACGCAGTATTTT.

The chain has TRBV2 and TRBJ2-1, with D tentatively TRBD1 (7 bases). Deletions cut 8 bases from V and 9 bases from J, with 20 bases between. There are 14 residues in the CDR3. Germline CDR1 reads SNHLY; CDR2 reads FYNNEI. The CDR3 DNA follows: TGTGCCAGCGCCTGGGACAGCGGGCCCGGTGAGCAGTTCTTC. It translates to CASAWDSGPGEQFF. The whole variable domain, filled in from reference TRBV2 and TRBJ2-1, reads EPEVTQTPSHQVTQMGQEVILRCVPISNHLYFYWYRQILGQKVEFLVSFYNNEISEKSEIFDDQFSVERPDGSNFTLKIRSTKLEDSAMYFCASAWDSGPGEQFFGPGTRLTVL.

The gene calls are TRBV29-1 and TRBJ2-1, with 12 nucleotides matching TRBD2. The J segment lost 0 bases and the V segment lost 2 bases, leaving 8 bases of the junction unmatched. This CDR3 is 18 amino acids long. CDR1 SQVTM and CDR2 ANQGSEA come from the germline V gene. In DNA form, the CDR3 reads TGCAGCGTTGAATCCCGACTAGCGGGGGAAAGCTCCTACAATGAGCAGTTCTTC. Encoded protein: CSVESRLAGESSYNEQFF.

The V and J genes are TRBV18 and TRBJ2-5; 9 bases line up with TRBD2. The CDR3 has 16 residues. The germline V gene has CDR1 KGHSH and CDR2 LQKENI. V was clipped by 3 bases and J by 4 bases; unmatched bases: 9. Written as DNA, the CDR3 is TGTGCCAGCTCACCGCCCCATGCAGCGGGAGGAGAGACCCAGTACTTC. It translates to CASSPPHAAGGETQYF.

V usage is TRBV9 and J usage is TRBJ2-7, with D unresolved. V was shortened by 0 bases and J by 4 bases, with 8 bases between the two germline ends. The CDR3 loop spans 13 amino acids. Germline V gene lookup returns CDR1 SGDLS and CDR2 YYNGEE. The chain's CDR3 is CASSVGILYEQYF. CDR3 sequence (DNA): TGTGCCAGCAGCGTAGGAATTCTATACGAGCAGTACTTC.

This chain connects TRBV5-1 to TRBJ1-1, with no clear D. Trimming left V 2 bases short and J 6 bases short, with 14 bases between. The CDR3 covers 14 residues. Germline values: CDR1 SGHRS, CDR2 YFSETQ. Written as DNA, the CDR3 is TGCGCCAGCAGCTTAATCGGGCCCGGGGCTGAAGCTTTCTTT. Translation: CASSLIGPGAEAFF.

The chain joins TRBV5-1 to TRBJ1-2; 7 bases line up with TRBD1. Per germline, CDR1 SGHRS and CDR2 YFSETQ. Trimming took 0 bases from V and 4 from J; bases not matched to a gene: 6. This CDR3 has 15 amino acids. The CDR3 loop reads CASSLGQGEPYGYTF. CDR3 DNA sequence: TGCGCCAGCAGCTTGGGACAGGGCGAGCCCTATGGCTACACCTTC.

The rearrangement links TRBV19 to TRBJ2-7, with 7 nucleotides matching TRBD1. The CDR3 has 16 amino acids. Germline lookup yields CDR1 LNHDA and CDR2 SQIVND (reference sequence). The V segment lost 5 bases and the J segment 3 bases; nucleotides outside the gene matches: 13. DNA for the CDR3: TGTGCCAGTAGTCCCTGGGACAGCCTCAGCCGCTACGAGCAGTACTTC. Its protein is CASSPWDSLSRYEQYF.

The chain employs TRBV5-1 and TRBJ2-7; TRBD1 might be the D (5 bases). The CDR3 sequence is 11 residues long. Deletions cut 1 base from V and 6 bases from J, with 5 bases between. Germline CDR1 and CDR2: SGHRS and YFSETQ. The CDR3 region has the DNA TGCGCCAGCAGCTTGAGGGGCGAGCAGTACTTC. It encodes CASSLRGEQYF.